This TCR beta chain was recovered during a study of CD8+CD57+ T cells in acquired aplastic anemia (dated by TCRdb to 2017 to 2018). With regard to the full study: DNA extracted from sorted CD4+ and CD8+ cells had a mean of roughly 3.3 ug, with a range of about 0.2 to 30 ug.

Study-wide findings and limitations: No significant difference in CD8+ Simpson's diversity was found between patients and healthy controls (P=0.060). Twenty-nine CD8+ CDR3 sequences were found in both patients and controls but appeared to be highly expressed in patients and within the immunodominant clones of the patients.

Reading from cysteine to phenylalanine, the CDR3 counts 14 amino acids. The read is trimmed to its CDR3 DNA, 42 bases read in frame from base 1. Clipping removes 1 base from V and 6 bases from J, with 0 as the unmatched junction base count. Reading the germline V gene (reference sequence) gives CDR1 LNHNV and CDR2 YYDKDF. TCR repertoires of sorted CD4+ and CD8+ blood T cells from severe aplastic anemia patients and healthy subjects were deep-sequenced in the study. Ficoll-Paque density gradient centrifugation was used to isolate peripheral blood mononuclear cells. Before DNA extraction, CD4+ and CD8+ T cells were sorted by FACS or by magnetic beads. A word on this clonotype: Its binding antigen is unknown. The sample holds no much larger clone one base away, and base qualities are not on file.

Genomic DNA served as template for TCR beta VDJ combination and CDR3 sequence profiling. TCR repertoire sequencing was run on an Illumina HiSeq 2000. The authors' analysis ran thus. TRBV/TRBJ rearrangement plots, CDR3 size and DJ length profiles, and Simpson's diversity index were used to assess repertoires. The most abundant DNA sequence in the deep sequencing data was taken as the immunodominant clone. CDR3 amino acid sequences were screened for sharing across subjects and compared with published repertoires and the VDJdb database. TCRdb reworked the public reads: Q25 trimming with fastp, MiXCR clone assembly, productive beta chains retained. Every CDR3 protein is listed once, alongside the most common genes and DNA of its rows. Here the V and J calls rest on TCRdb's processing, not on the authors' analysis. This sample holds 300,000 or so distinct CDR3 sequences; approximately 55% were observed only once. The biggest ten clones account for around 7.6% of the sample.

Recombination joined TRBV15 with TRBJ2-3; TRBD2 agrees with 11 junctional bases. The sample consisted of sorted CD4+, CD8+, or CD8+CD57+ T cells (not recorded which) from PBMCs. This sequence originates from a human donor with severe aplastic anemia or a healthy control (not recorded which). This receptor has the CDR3 CATSRGTSGDTQYF. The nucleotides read TGTGCCACCAGCAGAGGGACTAGCGGGGATACGCAGTATTTT.